Listed below are T cell receptor beta chains from one sample, sequenced in a study of long-term antiretroviral therapy in people with HIV. The data were produced by immunoSEQ multiplex PCR, yet TCRdb's version contains in-frame clones alone and is incomplete. The sample includes 25,000 to 30,000 clones, over 75% seen only once; the top ten take 5.5%. Specimen: unsorted PBMCs, collected 1.1 years before starting antiretroviral therapy. These receptor sequences come from a woman younger than 45 with HIV. Both conserved end residues are part of each CDR3. The size field is filled for only some rows; it gives once, few, many or a size class.

cdr3_length j_call v_call clone_size cdr3_aa
10 TRBJ1-1 TRBV19 - CATHQTEAFF
13 TRBJ2-5 TRBV5-1 - CASRPPRGETQYF
14 TRBJ2-7 TRBV27 - CASSLWGRNGEQYF
19 TRBJ2-3 TRBV7-2 - CASSRGLAGGLSSTDTQYF
15 TRBJ1-1 TRBV7-9 once CASSSPKGQNTEAFF
16 TRBJ2-6 TRBV18 once CASSPPMMTGVNVLTF
13 TRBJ2-3 TRBV18 - CASSPPAAGTQYF
12 TRBJ1-3 TRBV10-3 - CAIGGFGNTIYF
15 TRBJ1-4 TRBV25-1 - CASSDVQTGAGKLFF
10 TRBJ1-1 TRBV30 - CACIGTEAFF
14 TRBJ1-5 TRBV28 - CASIMGQAGQPQHF
14 TRBJ1-1 TRBV12-5 - CASGLRGRNTEAFF
15 TRBJ1-1 TRBV12-5 - CASGSSGGMNTEAFF
15 TRBJ1-3 TRBV9 - CASSGRQGPGNTIYF
16 TRBJ1-2 TRBV14 - CASSQVLAGGEDGYTF
18 TRBJ1-2 TRBV27 - CASSADGIRGGENYGYTF
13 TRBJ2-3 TRBV25-1 once CASSEFITDTQYF
16 TRBJ2-3 TRBV19 - CASSLLRRGITDTQYF
15 TRBJ1-4 TRBV11-2 - CASSHKYGTVEKLFF
13 TRBJ1-5 TRBV6-6 - CASSDPNGQPQHF
17 TRBJ2-3 TRBV4-2 - CASSQDWIAGSTDTQYF
15 TRBJ2-7 TRBV28 - CASSARTSGLGEQYF
15 TRBJ1-4 TRBV5-6 - CASSTQGTTNEKLFF
14 TRBJ1-1 TRBV5-6 - CASSLGGLNTEAFF
12 TRBJ2-7 TRBV6-5 - CASSSPFGEQYF
17 TRBJ1-1 TRBV30 once CAWNRQVLRAWEGEAFF
15 TRBJ1-4 TRBV18 - CASSKGIVPSEKLFF
17 TRBJ1-1 TRBV19 - CASSMRGEGGRRTEAFF
14 TRBJ1-4 TRBV5-5 - CASSSGRLNEKLFF
15 TRBJ2-5 TRBV6-6 - CASSSGRQVRETQYF
12 TRBJ1-2 TRBV9 - CASSVGSYGYTF
15 TRBJ2-3 TRBV6-4 - CASSESSGGKDTQYF
13 TRBJ1-1 TRBV2 - CASTPDRRPEAFF
17 TRBJ1-1 TRBV6-1 - CASSVRGVRSGKTEAFF
18 TRBJ2-4 TRBV7-8 - CASSSGLAGALAKNIQYF
13 TRBJ1-6 TRBV19 - CASSDRGGSPLHF
16 TRBJ1-5 TRBV6-1 - CASSESMGYSNQPQHF
14 TRBJ2-3 TRBV5-1 - CASSLRQIPDTQYF
16 TRBJ2-5 TRBV14 - CASSPPGTSWGETQYF
15 TRBJ2-3 TRBV9 - CASSTRTVNTDTQYF
13 TRBJ1-1 TRBV29-1 - CSINGGGSTEAFF
14 TRBJ1-1 TRBV27 - CASSLGGGSTEAFF
13 TRBJ1-5 TRBV4-1 - CASQGPGNQPQHF
14 TRBJ1-1 TRBV5-6 once CASSLSQANTEAFF
15 TRBJ1-4 TRBV6-5 - CASSYSIQGPEKLFF
15 TRBJ2-7 TRBV4-2 - CASSQGGTASYEQYF
15 TRBJ2-1 TRBV6-6 - CASTNSGVLLNEQFF
14 TRBJ1-2 TRBV19 - CASSIAGMDYGYTF
16 TRBJ2-3 TRBV4-1 once CASSQEPTGGAATQYF
17 TRBJ1-5 TRBV15 - CATSREPGTGKNQPQHF
16 TRBJ1-1 TRBV5-1 - CASSSSQGSANVEAFF
16 TRBJ2-5 TRBV4-2 - CASSQDLLASQETQYF